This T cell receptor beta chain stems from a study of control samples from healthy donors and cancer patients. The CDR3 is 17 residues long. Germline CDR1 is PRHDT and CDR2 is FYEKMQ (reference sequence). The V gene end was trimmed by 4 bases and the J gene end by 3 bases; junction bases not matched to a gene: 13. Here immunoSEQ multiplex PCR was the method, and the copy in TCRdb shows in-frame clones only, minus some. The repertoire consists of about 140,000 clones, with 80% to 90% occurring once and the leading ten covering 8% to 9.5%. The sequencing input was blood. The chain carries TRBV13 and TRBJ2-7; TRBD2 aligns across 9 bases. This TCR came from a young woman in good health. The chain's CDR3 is CASSYARLSGRSYEQYF. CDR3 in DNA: TGTGCCAGCAGCTATGCCCGACTTAGCGGGAGAAGCTACGAGCAGTACTTC.